This TCR beta chain was retrieved from a study of radiation and T cells in renal cell carcinoma. Libraries were prepared by immunoSEQ multiplex PCR; TCRdb keeps only in-frame clonotypes and omits some of them. The sample holds 5,000 or so clones, around three fifths seen once. Treatment meaning: 15 Gy SBRT to primary tumor, nephrectomy 4 weeks later. The sequence was obtained from a man aged 55 to 70 with renal cell carcinoma. The sequencing used tumor tissue, collected from a patient whose treatment included radiotherapy and nephrectomy.

The CDR3 sequence: CASSHDRVYGYTF. CDR3 bases: TGTGCCAGCTCCCACGACAGGGTCTATGGCTACACCTTC. V usage is TRBV18 and J usage is TRBJ1-2; 7 positions match TRBD1. V gave up 6 bases and J gave up 4 bases; unmatched junction bases: 5. CDR1 and CDR2 from the germline V gene are KGHSH and LQKENI. The CDR3 totals 13 residues.